What follows are 29 T cell receptor beta chains derived from one specimen sequenced in a study of cytomegalovirus exposure and HLA in healthy donors. The primer mix had 60 Vbeta and 13 Jbeta primers. The repertoire was sequenced with immunoSEQ multiplex PCR; TCRdb's copy has only in-frame clones and lacks some. In the table there are fewer than 300,000 clones, 80% to 90% of which are singletons. The sequencing sample was made of PBMCs. The receptor source for this set is a man in his forties in good health and CMV-seropositive.

The rearrangement joins TRBV6-5 to TRBJ1-3, with 10 bases identical to TRBD1. Unmatched junction bases numbered 5, after V lost 2 bases and J lost 4 bases. CDR3 size: 16 residues. Germline values: CDR1 MNHEY, CDR2 SVGAGI. The DNA of the CDR3 is TGTGCCAGCAGTTACGGACAGGGGGAAATAGGAAACACCATATATTTT. Amino acid sequence: CASSYGQGEIGNTIYF.

The chain is built from TRBV4-3 and TRBJ2-3; D uncertain. The CDR3 sequence is 13 residues long. V lost 2 bases and J 5 bases, leaving 8 bases between the germline ends. The germline gives CDR1 LGHNA, CDR2 YSLEER. The CDR3: CASSQQALDTQYF. The CDR3 DNA follows: TGCGCCAGCAGCCAACAGGCGTTAGATACGCAGTATTTT.

The chain uses TRBV27 and TRBJ1-1; 9 bases are shared with TRBD1. Germline V lookup: CDR1 MNHEY, CDR2 SMNVEV (reference sequence). The V segment lost 6 bases and the J segment 0 bases; nucleotides outside the gene matches: 5. CDR3 length equals 15 residues. The CDR3 loop reads CASRQGAYLNTEAFF. In DNA form, the CDR3 reads TGTGCCAGCAGACAGGGGGCCTATTTGAACACTGAAGCTTTCTTT.

J is TRBJ2-5 and V is TRBV5-3, with 7 bases lining up with TRBD2. TRBV5-3 belongs to the ORF category, with a function that is uncertain. The CDR3 is 17 residues long. With V trimmed by 7 bases and J by 0 bases, 15 bases remained unmatched. CDR3 nucleotides: TGTGCCAGACTCCCTAGCGGAGGCCAATGGTACCAAGAGACCCAGTACTTC. Translation gives CARLPSGGQWYQETQYF.

The V call is TRBV28, the J call TRBJ2-7; the match to TRBD1 covers 12 bases. In germline, CDR1 is MDHEN, CDR2 SYDVKM. The CDR3 has 14 residues. J lost 5 bases, V lost 8 bases, and 7 bases had no gene match. CDR3 nucleotides: TGTGCCAGCGGGTTGGGACAGGGGGCTAACGAGCAGTACTTC. It translates to CASGLGQGANEQYF.

This chain connects TRBV4-1 to TRBJ2-7; 7 bases are a match to TRBD1. Germline V CDR1 and CDR2: MGHRA, YSYEKL. The junction had 5 bases not matched to a gene; V was cut back by 4 bases and J by 2 bases. This CDR3 contains 14 residues. This CDR3 reads CASSRPGTAYEQYF. CDR3 nucleotide sequence: TGCGCCAGCAGCCGACCCGGGACAGCCTACGAGCAGTACTTC.

This clone was seen once. Other DNA sequences within the sample encode an identical CDR3. This chain uses TRBV28 with TRBJ2-7; D is ambiguous. The CDR3 is 12 residues long. Germline V gene sequence: CDR1 MDHEN, CDR2 SYDVKM. The germline V and J ends were trimmed by 2 bases and 2 bases, with 4 bases remaining between them. CDR3 nucleotides: TGTGCCAGCAGTTTAAATACCTACGAGCAGTACTTC. Translated, it gives CASSLNTYEQYF.

The chain uses TRBV19 and TRBJ2-1; TRBD1 matches at 8 bases. Germline-derived CDR1 and CDR2 are LNHDA and SQIVND (reference sequence). This CDR3 has 14 amino acids. Trimming at V came to 11 bases and at J to 6 bases, leaving 12 bases not matched to a gene. The CDR3 loop is CAGKGDRSSNEQFF. Here the CDR3 DNA reads TGTGCCGGCAAGGGGGACAGGTCTAGCAATGAGCAGTTCTTC.

This rearrangement joins TRBV28 to TRBJ1-4; TRBD1 aligns across 8 bases. In germline, CDR1 is MDHEN, CDR2 SYDVKM. This CDR3 contains 19 residues. J was trimmed by 2 bases and V by 4 bases; bases with no gene match: 15. CDR3 sequence: CASSSRGQGFQGTNEKLFF. CDR3 DNA sequence: TGTGCCAGCAGTTCCCGCGGACAGGGATTTCAGGGCACTAATGAAAAACTGTTTTTT.

The chain has TRBV10-2 and TRBJ2-1; a possible D gene is TRBD2 (6 bases). Germline CDR1 WSHSY, CDR2 SAAADI. V was pared by 6 bases and J by 1 base, with 13 bases between. The CDR3 sequence is 15 residues long. The CDR3: CASRNRDWSYNEQFF. As DNA, the CDR3 is TGCGCCAGCAGAAATCGGGACTGGTCCTACAATGAGCAGTTCTTC.

The chain has TRBV2 and TRBJ2-5, with D tentatively TRBD2 (5 bases). Trimming removed 6 bases at V and 0 bases at J, with 5 bases between. The CDR3 has 12 amino acids. CDR1 and CDR2 from the germline V gene are SNHLY and FYNNEI. As DNA, the CDR3 is TGTGCCAGCAGGAGGGACCAAGAGACCCAGTACTTC. Its protein is CASRRDQETQYF. The complete variable domain, with remaining parts taken from reference TRBV2 and TRBJ2-5, reads EPEVTQTPSHQVTQMGQEVILRCVPISNHLYFYWYRQILGQKVEFLVSFYNNEISEKSEIFDDQFSVERPDGSNFTLKIRSTKLEDSAMYFCASRRDQETQYFGPGTRLLVL.

The rearrangement links TRBV2 to TRBJ2-7, with TRBD2 identical over 8 bases. V shed 6 bases, J shed 3 bases, and the junction held 4 bases outside the gene matches. The CDR3 covers 13 residues. Germline V gene sequence: CDR1 SNHLY, CDR2 FYNNEI. The chain's CDR3 is CASSSGSGYEQYF. The CDR3 coding sequence is TGTGCCAGCAGCAGCGGGAGTGGCTACGAGCAGTACTTC.

The rearrangement joins TRBV4-1 to TRBJ1-5; TRBD1 might be the D (5 bases). Looked up from germline, CDR1 is MGHRA and CDR2 is YSYEKL. The CDR3 spans 13 residues. V lost 4 bases, J lost 4 bases, and 8 bases lay in between. CDR3 region: CASSLSGNQPQHF. In DNA form, the CDR3 reads TGCGCCAGCAGCCTTTCAGGGAATCAGCCCCAGCATTTT.

V is TRBV18 and J is TRBJ2-2, with D perhaps TRBD1 (5 bases). There are 14 residues in the CDR3. V dropped 4 bases and J dropped 3 bases, with 9 bases sitting between them. Germline V gives CDR1 KGHSH, CDR2 LQKENI. CDR3 bases: TGTGCCAGCTCACGCTGGACACACACCGGGGAGCTGTTTTTT. Its protein product is CASSRWTHTGELFF.

The rearrangement uses TRBV18 and TRBJ2-7; weak D call: TRBD2 (6 bases). Germline V gene data show CDR1 as KGHSH and CDR2 as LQKENI. Trimming took 2 bases from V and 4 from J, leaving 15 bases between them. The CDR3 runs to 15 residues. The CDR3 nucleotides are TGTGCCAGCTCACCAGGAGGGGAGAGGCGGTACGAGCAGTACTTC. It specifies CASSPGGERRYEQYF.

The CDR3 DNA sequence: TGTGCCAGCTCAAGGAAGGACACGTTGAACACTGAAGCTTTCTTT. Translation: CASSRKDTLNTEAFF. This rearrangement joins TRBV18 to TRBJ1-1; D possibly corresponds to TRBD1 (5 bases). The V end lost 5 bases, the J end lost 0 bases, and 13 bases lay between the germline ends. This CDR3 has 15 residues. Germline V CDR1 and CDR2: KGHSH, LQKENI.

The chain joins TRBV27 to TRBJ1-4; TRBD1 matches 8 bases. The CDR3 length is 14 residues. After removal of 3 bases from V and 7 bases from J, the junction contained 4 bases not matched to a gene. The germline V gene has CDR1 MNHEY and CDR2 SMNVEV (reference sequence). The CDR3 sequence is CASSFGQGPEKLFF. CDR3 nucleotides: TGTGCCAGCAGTTTTGGACAGGGACCTGAAAAACTGTTTTTT.

The chain carries TRBV6-1 and TRBJ1-2; D gene unclear. CDR1 MNHNS and CDR2 SASEGT come from the germline V gene. The CDR3 extends over 14 amino acids. Trimming stripped 5 bases from V and 1 base from J, with 11 bases between. The CDR3 DNA is TGTGCCAGCAGTCGGGTGGGAGGTAACTATGGCTACACCTTC. It yields the protein CASSRVGGNYGYTF.

The rearrangement links TRBV7-6 to TRBJ1-2; a weak D match, TRBD1 (6 bases). Germline CDR1 SGHVS, CDR2 FNYEAQ. V was shortened by 1 base and J by 7 bases, with 13 bases between the two germline ends. The CDR3 spans 14 residues. The CDR3 is CASSLGGGGTGYTF. The CDR3 DNA sequence: TGTGCCAGCAGCTTAGGAGGTGGGGGCACTGGCTACACCTTC.

The chain couples TRBV27 to TRBJ1-1; D possibly corresponds to TRBD1 (6 bases). The germline V gene encodes CDR1 MNHEY and CDR2 SMNVEV (reference sequence). CDR3 length: 14 residues. V shed 8 bases and J shed 4 bases, with 17 bases lying between them. CDR3 DNA sequence: TGTGCCAGCGCCGTAACAGGGTATGGCACTGAAGCTTTCTTT. Protein product: CASAVTGYGTEAFF.

The chain carries TRBV19 and TRBJ2-7; D not certain. This CDR3 contains 14 residues. The germline V gene has CDR1 LNHDA and CDR2 SQIVND (reference sequence). Between the trimmed V and J ends, which lost 1 base and 3 bases, there was a span of 10 bases. The CDR3 protein is CASSIGRSGYEQYF. The CDR3 DNA is TGTGCCAGTAGTATAGGTAGGAGTGGCTACGAGCAGTACTTC.

The CDR3 bases are TGTGCCAGCAGCTGGGGGACAGGAACCGGGGAGCTGTTTTTT. Translation gives CASSWGTGTGELFF. This chain connects TRBV5-6 to TRBJ2-2; 8 nucleotides align to TRBD1. Germline V gene sequence: CDR1 SGHDT, CDR2 YYEEEE. The CDR3 runs to 14 residues. V dropped 3 bases and J dropped 5; count of bases not matched to a gene: 3.

This clone was detected once. The chain joins TRBV4-1 to TRBJ2-1; the D gene is possibly TRBD2 (8 bases). Trimming took off 4 bases at V and 4 bases at J, with 20 bases between the two ends. The CDR3 runs 17 residues. CDR1 and CDR2 from the germline V gene are MGHRA and YSYEKL. CDR3 amino acids: CASSRGGWGGGYNEQFF. CDR3 nucleotide sequence: TGCGCCAGCAGCCGAGGGGGCTGGGGCGGGGGGTACAATGAGCAGTTCTTC.

The rearrangement uses TRBV29-1 and TRBJ1-5; D uncertain. Between the trimmed V and J ends, which lost 6 bases and 6 bases, there was a span of 15 bases. The germline V gene has CDR1 SQVTM and CDR2 ANQGSEA. CDR3 size: 13 residues. The CDR3 sequence: CSVVEGGGQPQHF. As DNA, the CDR3 is TGCAGCGTAGTAGAGGGAGGAGGTCAGCCCCAGCATTTT.

V gene TRBV4-1 combines with J gene TRBJ2-7; 8 bases map to TRBD2. V was pared by 0 bases and J by 3 bases, with 4 bases of the junction left unmatched. Germline values: CDR1 MGHRA, CDR2 YSYEKL. The CDR3 runs 15 residues. The CDR3 DNA reads as TGCGCCAGCAGCCAAGATCTGGCGGGAGGCTACGAGCAGTACTTC. Protein product: CASSQDLAGGYEQYF.

The chain recombines TRBV5-6 with TRBJ1-2, with a tentative D call TRBD1 (6 bases). Germline CDR1 and CDR2: SGHDT and YYEEEE. This CDR3 comprises 12 residues. V lost 4 bases and J lost 10, with 14 bases in between. The CDR3 loop is CASSTGTFLYTF. DNA of the CDR3: TGTGCCAGCAGCACAGGGACATTTCTCTACACCTTC. Full variable domain (missing parts from reference TRBV5-6 and TRBJ1-2): DAGVTQSPTHLIKTRGQQVTLRCSPKSGHDTVSWYQQALGQGPQFIFQYYEEEERQRGNFPDRFSGHQFPNYSSELNVNALLLGDSALYLCASSTGTFLYTFGSGTRLTVV.

The chain carries TRBV7-9 and TRBJ2-3, with 13 bases fitting TRBD2. V shed 5 bases and J 4 bases; nucleotides not matched to a gene: 6. Germline CDR1 reads SEHNR; CDR2 reads FQNEAQ (reference sequence). The CDR3 spans 16 residues. The CDR3 DNA reads TGTGCCAGCAGCACTCGACTAGCGGGAGGTGCAGATACGCAGTATTTT. Protein product: CASSTRLAGGADTQYF.

There are a few counts of this clone. The CDR3 bases are TGTGCCAGTAGTATGGAGGTCTTGAACACCGGGGAGCTGTTTTTT. The encoded protein is CASSMEVLNTGELFF. The chain recombines TRBV19 with TRBJ2-2, with D tentatively TRBD2 (5 bases). CDR3 length: 15 residues. With 3 bases removed from V and 1 base from J, the gap between germline ends came to 9 bases. The germline gives CDR1 LNHDA, CDR2 SQIVND (reference sequence).

This clone was recorded a few times. This chain connects TRBV5-6 to TRBJ2-7; maybe TRBD2 (6 bases). The V gene lost 2 bases and the J gene lost 5 bases, with 14 bases spanning the gap. CDR1 is SGHDT, CDR2 YYEEEE, per germline. The CDR3 spans 14 residues. CDR3 DNA: TGTGCCAGCAGCTTCCTAGCGTCCCTCAACGAGCAGTACTTC. Amino acids: CASSFLASLNEQYF.